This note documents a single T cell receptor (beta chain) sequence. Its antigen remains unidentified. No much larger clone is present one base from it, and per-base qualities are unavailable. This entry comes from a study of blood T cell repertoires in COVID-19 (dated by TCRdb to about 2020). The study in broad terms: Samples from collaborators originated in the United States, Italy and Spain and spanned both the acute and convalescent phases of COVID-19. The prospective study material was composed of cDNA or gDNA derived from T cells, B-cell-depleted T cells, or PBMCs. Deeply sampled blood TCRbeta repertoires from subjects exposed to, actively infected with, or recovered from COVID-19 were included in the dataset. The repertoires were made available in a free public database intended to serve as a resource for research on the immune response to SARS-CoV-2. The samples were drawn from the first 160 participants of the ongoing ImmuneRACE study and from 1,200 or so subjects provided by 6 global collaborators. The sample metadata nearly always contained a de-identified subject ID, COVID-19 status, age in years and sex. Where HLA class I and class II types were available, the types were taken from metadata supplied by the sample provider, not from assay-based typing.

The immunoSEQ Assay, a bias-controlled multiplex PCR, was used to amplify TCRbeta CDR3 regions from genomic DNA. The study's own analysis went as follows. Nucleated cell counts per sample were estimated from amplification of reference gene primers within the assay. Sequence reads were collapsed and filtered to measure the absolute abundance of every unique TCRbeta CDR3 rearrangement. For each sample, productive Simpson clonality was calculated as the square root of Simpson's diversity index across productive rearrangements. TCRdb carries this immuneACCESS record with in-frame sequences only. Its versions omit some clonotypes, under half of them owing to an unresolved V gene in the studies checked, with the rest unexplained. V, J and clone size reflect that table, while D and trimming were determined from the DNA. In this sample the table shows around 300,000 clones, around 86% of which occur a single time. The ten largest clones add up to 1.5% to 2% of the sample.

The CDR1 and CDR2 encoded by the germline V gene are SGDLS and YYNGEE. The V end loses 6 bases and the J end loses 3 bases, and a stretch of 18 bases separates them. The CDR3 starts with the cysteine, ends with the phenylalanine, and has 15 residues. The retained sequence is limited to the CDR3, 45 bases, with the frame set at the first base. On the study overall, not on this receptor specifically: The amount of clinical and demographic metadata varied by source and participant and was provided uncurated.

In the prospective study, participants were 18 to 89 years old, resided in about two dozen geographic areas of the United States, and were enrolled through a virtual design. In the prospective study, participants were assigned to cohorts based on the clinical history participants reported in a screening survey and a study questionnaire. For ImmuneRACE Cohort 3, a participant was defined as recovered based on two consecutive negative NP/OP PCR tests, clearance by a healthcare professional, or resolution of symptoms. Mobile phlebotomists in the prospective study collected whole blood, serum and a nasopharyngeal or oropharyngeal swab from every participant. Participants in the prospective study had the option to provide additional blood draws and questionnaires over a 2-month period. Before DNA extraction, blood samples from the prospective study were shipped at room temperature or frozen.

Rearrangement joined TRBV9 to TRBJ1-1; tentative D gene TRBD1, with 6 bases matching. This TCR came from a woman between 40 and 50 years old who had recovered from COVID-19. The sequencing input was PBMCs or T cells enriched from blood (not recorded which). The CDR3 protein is CASTPGGGADTEAFF. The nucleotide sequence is TGTGCCAGCACCCCCGGCGGGGGGGCGGACACTGAAGCTTTCTTT.